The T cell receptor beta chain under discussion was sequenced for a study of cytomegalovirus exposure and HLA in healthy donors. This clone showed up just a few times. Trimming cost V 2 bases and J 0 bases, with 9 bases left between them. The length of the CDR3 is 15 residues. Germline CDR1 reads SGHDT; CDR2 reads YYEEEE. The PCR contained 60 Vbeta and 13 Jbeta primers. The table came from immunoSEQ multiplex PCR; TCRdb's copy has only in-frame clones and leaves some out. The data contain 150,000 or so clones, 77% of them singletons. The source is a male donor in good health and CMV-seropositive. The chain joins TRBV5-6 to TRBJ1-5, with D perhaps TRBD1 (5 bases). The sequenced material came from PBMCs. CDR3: CASSLFGASNQPQHF. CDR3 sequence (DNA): TGTGCCAGCAGCTTATTTGGGGCTAGCAATCAGCCCCAGCATTTT. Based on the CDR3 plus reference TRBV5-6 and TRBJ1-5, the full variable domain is DAGVTQSPTHLIKTRGQQVTLRCSPKSGHDTVSWYQQALGQGPQFIFQYYEEEERQRGNFPDRFSGHQFPNYSSELNVNALLLGDSALYLCASSLFGASNQPQHFGDGTRLSIL.